These T cell receptor beta chains were read from a single sample in a study of blood T cell repertoires in COVID-19. The method was immunoSEQ multiplex PCR; TCRdb's version includes in-frame clones alone and lacks a portion of them. The sample shows around 72,000 clones, approximately 84% of them seen only once. Sequences were obtained from peripheral blood. The receptors shown here come from a man between 65 and 85 years old with active or convalescent COVID-19. CDR3s include the opening cysteine and the closing phenylalanine or tryptophan. The D gene is left open where the match is weak. Clone sizes are given selectively: once, few, many, or a class where the clone is expanded.

d_gene: TRBD1; j_gene: TRBJ2-7; v_gene: TRBV6-4; abundance: .; CDR3nt: TGTGCCAGCAGTGTATCACAGGGGGTAGCCTACGAGCAGTACTTC; CDR3aa: CASSVSQGVAYEQYF
d_gene: .; j_gene: TRBJ1-4; v_gene: TRBV15; abundance: .; CDR3nt: TGTGCCACCAGCAGAGAATACAGGTTGGGCTTGGGTGAAAAACTGTTTTTT; CDR3aa: CATSREYRLGLGEKLFF
d_gene: TRBD1; j_gene: TRBJ1-1; v_gene: TRBV19; abundance: .; CDR3nt: TGTGCCAGTAGTCCCGGGACAGGGGTGGGCACTGAAGCTTTCTTT; CDR3aa: CASSPGTGVGTEAFF
d_gene: .; j_gene: TRBJ1-3; v_gene: TRBV3-1/TRBV3-2; abundance: .; CDR3nt: TGTGCCAGCAGCCCACGACGGGGGGTTAGCTCTGGAAACACCATATATTTT; CDR3aa: CASSPRRGVSSGNTIYF
d_gene: .; j_gene: TRBJ2-7; v_gene: TRBV5-1; abundance: .; CDR3nt: TGCGCCAGCAGCTTCTATGAAGCAAGGAGCTCCTACGAGCAGTACTTC; CDR3aa: CASSFYEARSSYEQYF
d_gene: .; j_gene: TRBJ1-1; v_gene: TRBV10-3; abundance: .; CDR3nt: TGTGCCATCAGTGAGTCTGGCGGTACTGAAGCTTTCTTT; CDR3aa: CAISESGGTEAFF
d_gene: .; j_gene: TRBJ1-2; v_gene: TRBV19; abundance: .; CDR3nt: TGTGCCAGTAGTCTTTCCCCCTCAGGGCGCTCTAACTATGGCTACACCTTC; CDR3aa: CASSLSPSGRSNYGYTF
d_gene: .; j_gene: TRBJ2-1; v_gene: TRBV27; abundance: .; CDR3nt: TGTGCCAGCATCCCCATAGGAGGGACCGTTCCCCGTGAGCAGTTCTTC; CDR3aa: CASIPIGGTVPREQFF
d_gene: .; j_gene: TRBJ2-5; v_gene: TRBV30; abundance: .; CDR3nt: TGTGCCTGGGGACTACAAGAGACCCAGTACTTC; CDR3aa: CAWGLQETQYF
d_gene: TRBD1; j_gene: TRBJ1-1; v_gene: TRBV11-2; abundance: .; CDR3nt: TGTGCCAGCAGGGCCGGACAGGGGCGATACCAAGATCGCCCTTTCTTT; CDR3aa: CASRAGQGRYQDRPFF
d_gene: TRBD1; j_gene: TRBJ1-2; v_gene: TRBV9; abundance: .; CDR3nt: TGTGCCAGCAGCCGGGACAGGGGTAGGCGGGCCCTCTTC; CDR3aa: CASSRDRGRRALF
d_gene: TRBD1; j_gene: TRBJ2-3; v_gene: TRBV19; abundance: .; CDR3nt: TGTGCCAGTAGTAGCCTATACGGACAGGGTACCGCGCAGTATTTT; CDR3aa: CASSSLYGQGTAQYF
d_gene: .; j_gene: TRBJ1-1; v_gene: TRBV30; abundance: .; CDR3nt: TGTGCCTGGACAGGGATGGGAAACACTGAAGCTTTCTTT; CDR3aa: CAWTGMGNTEAFF
d_gene: TRBD2; j_gene: TRBJ2-1; v_gene: TRBV9; abundance: once; CDR3nt: TGTGCCAGCAGTGAAACCGGGACTAGCGGGAGGTGGTTCTTC; CDR3aa: CASSETGTSGRWFF
d_gene: TRBD1; j_gene: TRBJ1-5; v_gene: TRBV19; abundance: .; CDR3nt: TGTGCCAGTAGTTTCAGACAGGGGGGCAATCAGCCCCAGCATTTT; CDR3aa: CASSFRQGGNQPQHF
d_gene: TRBD2; j_gene: TRBJ2-1; v_gene: TRBV2; abundance: .; CDR3nt: TGTGCCAGCAGACCCGGGACAGGGACTAGCGGGAGGCAGTTCTTC; CDR3aa: CASRPGTGTSGRQFF
d_gene: TRBD1; j_gene: TRBJ1-1; v_gene: TRBV7-9; abundance: .; CDR3nt: TGTGCCAGCAGCTTAACCGGGACAGCCTCCCGGGGGGCTTTCTTT; CDR3aa: CASSLTGTASRGAFF
d_gene: TRBD1; j_gene: TRBJ1-5; v_gene: TRBV19; abundance: .; CDR3nt: TGTGCCAGTAGTATAGGGAAGGGGACAGAATCTTATCAGCCCCAGCATTTT; CDR3aa: CASSIGKGTESYQPQHF
d_gene: .; j_gene: TRBJ2-7; v_gene: TRBV15; abundance: .; CDR3nt: TGTGCCACCAGCATCTCCCAGGGCCACGAGCAGTACTTC; CDR3aa: CATSISQGHEQYF
d_gene: TRBD1; j_gene: TRBJ1-1; v_gene: TRBV7-9; abundance: .; CDR3nt: TGTGCCAGCAGCTTACAGGGGGACACTGAAGCTTTCTTT; CDR3aa: CASSLQGDTEAFF
d_gene: .; j_gene: TRBJ2-7; v_gene: TRBV6-2/TRBV6-3; abundance: .; CDR3nt: TGTGCCAGCAGTGGCCCGGGCAGGGCAGTTCGCGAGCAGTACTTC; CDR3aa: CASSGPGRAVREQYF
d_gene: .; j_gene: TRBJ1-2; v_gene: TRBV5-1; abundance: .; CDR3nt: TGCGCCAGCAACCCCACAGGGCAAGGCTATGGCTACACCTTC; CDR3aa: CASNPTGQGYGYTF
d_gene: TRBD2; j_gene: TRBJ2-5; v_gene: TRBV7-9; abundance: .; CDR3nt: TGTGCCAGCACGCTGGGACTAGCGGGAGGGCATGTCTTAGGAGAGACCCAGTACTTC; CDR3aa: CASTLGLAGGHVLGETQYF